These 20 T cell receptor beta chains share one sample of origin, sequenced in a study of technical replicates of blood from a few donors. Assay: immunoSEQ multiplex PCR; the TCRdb copy retains only in-frame clones and omits some. The sample has over 45,000 clones; around nine tenths are singletons. Input material: PBMCs. The receptors stem from a human donor in good health. Some clones in this sample may be carry-over from other donors' samples.

This clone was recorded once. The chain couples TRBV27 to TRBJ2-1; TRBD2 is a possible D gene (6 bases). The CDR3 is made up of 14 amino acids. Trimming shortened V by 5 bases and J by 0 bases, and 8 bases separated the two germline ends. Germline V gene data show CDR1 as MNHEY and CDR2 as SMNVEV (reference sequence). CDR3 sequence (DNA): TGTGCCAGCAGTAGACTAGACTCCTACAATGAGCAGTTCTTC. Protein product: CASSRLDSYNEQFF.

CDR3 nucleotide sequence: TGTGCCAGCAGCGTTGGGACAGGGACCGGGGAGCTGTTTTTT. It yields the protein CASSVGTGTGELFF. V is TRBV9 and J is TRBJ2-2; 9 bases line up with TRBD1. Germline loops: CDR1 SGDLS, CDR2 YYNGEE. Trimming at V came to 2 bases and at J to 5 bases, leaving 1 base not matched to a gene. CDR3 length: 14 amino acids.

V is TRBV11-1 and J is TRBJ2-7; TRBD1 aligns across 10 bases. Germline CDR1 SGHAT, CDR2 FQDESV (reference sequence). V shed 5 bases, J shed 5 bases, and the junction held 9 bases outside the gene matches. The CDR3 loop spans 15 amino acids. Here the CDR3 reads CASSTTPGQGNEQYF. Here the CDR3 DNA reads TGTGCCAGCAGCACAACTCCGGGACAGGGGAACGAGCAGTACTTC.

This clone was seen only a few times. The genes are TRBV5-6 and TRBJ2-7; 10 bases fit TRBD1. This CDR3 contains 14 residues. V lost 5 bases to trimming and J lost 6 bases; unmatched junction nucleotides: 8. The germline V gene encodes CDR1 SGHDT and CDR2 YYEEEE. The CDR3, as DNA: TGTGCCAGCAGGTCCCGGGACAGGGGACGCGAGCAGTACTTC. It encodes CASRSRDRGREQYF.

The chain is built from TRBV5-1 and TRBJ2-7; 7 bases are shared with TRBD2. The length of the CDR3 is 15 residues. The germline V gene has CDR1 SGHRS and CDR2 YFSETQ. V lost 4 bases and J lost 3; bases outside the gene matches: 10. The CDR3 DNA sequence: TGCGCCAGCAGCGCGGGGGTGTTACTTATCTACGAGCAGTACTTC. Its translation: CASSAGVLLIYEQYF.

The chain employs TRBV5-1 and TRBJ2-7; possible D gene TRBD2, 6 bases. With 0 bases removed from V and 2 bases from J, the gap between germline ends came to 12 bases. Germline V gene sequence: CDR1 SGHRS, CDR2 YFSETQ. The CDR3 extends over 15 amino acids. CDR3 bases: TGCGCCAGCAGCTTGGCGGGAGAATACCCCTACGAGCAGTACTTC. It specifies CASSLAGEYPYEQYF.

V gene TRBV5-6 combines with J gene TRBJ2-5; 12 positions agree with TRBD2. Germline CDR1 is SGHDT and CDR2 is YYEEEE. Losses at the gene ends were 0 bases for V and 4 bases for J; bases not matched to a gene: 1. The CDR3 sequence is 15 residues long. Here the CDR3 DNA reads TGTGCCAGCAGCTTGGGACTAGCGGGAGTAGAGACCCAGTACTTC. This sequence encodes CASSLGLAGVETQYF.

The genes are TRBV6-5 and TRBJ2-7; 9 nucleotides align to TRBD1. CDR3 length: 14 residues. CDR1 and CDR2 (germline): MNHEY, SVGAGI. V lost 6 bases and J lost 3; bases outside the gene matches: 6. CDR3 sequence reads: CASSPQGQGYEQYF. CDR3 coding DNA: TGTGCCAGCAGCCCACAGGGACAGGGCTACGAGCAGTACTTC.

This clone was found once. The chain carries TRBV9 and TRBJ1-6; maybe TRBD1 (6 bases). The CDR3 has 16 residues. Germline values: CDR1 SGDLS, CDR2 YYNGEE. V was clipped by 0 bases and J by 6 bases, with 13 bases between them. The CDR3 DNA reads as TGTGCCAGCAGCGTAGAGGAGGACAGCTTTAATTCACCCCTCCACTTT. Its protein product is CASSVEEDSFNSPLHF.

The chain is built from TRBV29-1 and TRBJ2-2; 9 bases fit TRBD2. The CDR3 is 14 amino acids. V was pared by 4 bases and J by 3 bases, with 3 bases of the junction left unmatched. Germline values: CDR1 SQVTM, CDR2 ANQGSEA. CDR3 loop: CSVASGTYTGELFF. The CDR3, as DNA: TGCAGCGTTGCTAGCGGGACCTACACCGGGGAGCTGTTTTTT.

J is TRBJ2-7 and V is TRBV6-6; the match to TRBD1 covers 8 bases. The ends lost 6 bases at V and 3 bases at J; junction bases unmatched: 7. The CDR3 contains 14 residues. Per germline, CDR1 MNHNY and CDR2 SVGAGI (reference sequence). CDR3 residues: CASRTGTGFYEQYF. The CDR3 DNA reads TGTGCCAGCAGGACTGGGACAGGATTCTACGAGCAGTACTTC.

J is TRBJ1-2 and V is TRBV30; D is perhaps TRBD1 (5 bases). The CDR3 extends over 12 amino acids. Trimming took 4 bases from V and 8 from J, leaving 14 bases between them. Germline assignment: CDR1 GTSNPN and CDR2 SVGIG (reference sequence). The CDR3 DNA reads as TGTGCCTGGAACAGGCGGGGTGGGGGCTACACCTTC. This gives the protein CAWNRRGGGYTF.

A single count supports this clone. V gene TRBV6-1 combines with J gene TRBJ1-5; D is undetermined. The V gene's germline CDR1 is MNHNS and CDR2 SASEGT. The V gene lost 6 bases and the J gene lost 2 bases, with 14 bases spanning the gap. This CDR3 region has 15 residues. The CDR3 here is CASSQMGRGNQPQHF. CDR3 bases: TGTGCCAGCAGCCAGATGGGCCGAGGCAATCAGCCCCAGCATTTT.

The V gene is TRBV9, the J gene TRBJ2-7; 7 bases are a match to TRBD1. CDR3 length: 15 amino acids. The germline V gene has CDR1 SGDLS and CDR2 YYNGEE. The junction had 7 bases not matched to a gene; V was cut back by 4 bases and J by 0 bases. The CDR3 DNA follows: TGTGCCAGCAGCCCAGGGGGAACCGGCTCCTACGAGCAGTACTTC. Translated: CASSPGGTGSYEQYF.

The chain links TRBV27 to TRBJ1-5, with TRBD1 as a possible D gene (5 bases). CDR1 is MNHEY and CDR2 is SMNVEV in the germline V gene (reference sequence). The CDR3 has 15 residues. V was pared by 1 base and J by 6 bases, with 13 bases between. This CDR3 is CASSLYGGEPQPQHF. CDR3 nucleotides: TGTGCCAGCAGTTTATATGGGGGGGAGCCTCAGCCCCAGCATTTT.

The chain employs TRBV10-3 and TRBJ2-1; TRBD2 matches 15 bases. From germline, CDR1 is ENHRY and CDR2 SYGVKD. V trimming: 4 bases; J trimming: 7 bases; junction bases outside the gene matches: 5. The CDR3 has 16 amino acids. This chain's CDR3 is CAISAGLAGGWNEQFF. The CDR3 region has the DNA TGTGCCATCAGTGCGGGACTAGCGGGAGGATGGAATGAGCAGTTCTTC.

This clone came up once. This sequence joins TRBV7-6 and TRBJ2-2, with 10 bases aligning to TRBD2. In germline, CDR1 is SGHVS, CDR2 FNYEAQ. The CDR3 spans 20 residues. V was clipped by 0 bases and J by 0 bases; unmatched bases: 10. The CDR3 protein is CASSLAVGPSGGPNTGELFF. The CDR3 nucleotides read TGTGCCAGCAGCTTAGCGGTTGGGCCTAGCGGGGGACCGAACACCGGGGAGCTGTTTTTT.

The rearrangement joins TRBV5-1 to TRBJ1-1, with 9 bases fitting TRBD1. From germline, CDR1 is SGHRS and CDR2 YFSETQ. V lost 6 bases, J lost 4 bases, and 7 bases stayed unmatched. This CDR3 is 14 amino acids long. CDR3 region: CASTTGGPGTEAFF. Written as DNA, the CDR3 is TGCGCCAGCACCACAGGGGGCCCGGGCACTGAAGCTTTCTTT.

The chain is built from TRBV6-1 and TRBJ1-1; 9 nucleotides align to TRBD1. V lost 6 bases, J lost 5 bases, and 7 bases stayed unmatched. The CDR3 spans 14 residues. Germline CDR1 is MNHNS and CDR2 is SASEGT. The DNA of the CDR3 is TGTGCCAGCAGCCTAAGGACAGGGGATACTGAAGCTTTCTTT. This gives the protein CASSLRTGDTEAFF.

This clone was seen a handful of times. The rearrangement uses TRBV27 and TRBJ2-5, with a possible D match to TRBD1 (6 bases). The CDR3 has 15 residues. The germline gives CDR1 MNHEY, CDR2 SMNVEV (reference sequence). V lost 2 bases, J lost 9 bases, and 19 bases lay in between. CDR3 nucleotide sequence: TGTGCCAGCAGTTTACCGGGGACAAAGTTGCAGGCCCAGTACTTC. It translates to CASSLPGTKLQAQYF.